What follows is one TCR beta chain and its context. Its specificity is unknown. Template material for amplifying TCR beta CDR3 regions consisted of RNA transcripts. The study used the HTBI primer set for a first-round RT-PCR of the TCR CDR3. TCRdb fed the multiplex PCR reads into MiXCR, producing one record per CDR3 protein. This sample has around 600,000 distinct CDR3 sequences, with approximately 15% found just once. The data were taken from a study of T cells in Graves' hyperthyroidism and ophthalmopathy. The CDR3 is 17 amino acids. V gave up 6 bases and J gave up 4 bases; unmatched junction bases: 8. The germline gives CDR1 MNHNS, CDR2 SASEGT. Findings and limits, study-wide: The model made its ophthalmopathy prediction, and onset followed a median about 6 months later.

Inclusion characteristics of ophthalmopathy patients comprised a Clinical Activity Score of at least 3, a NOSPECS grade of at least 4, and duration under 3 months. Clinical symptoms, serum thyroxine, TRAb, thyroid ultrasound and orbital computed tomography established diagnosis. PBMCs came from roughly 10 ml fresh peripheral blood. This TCR was recovered from a woman in her late teens or twenties with Graves' ophthalmopathy. Source material: blood. J is TRBJ2-1 and V is TRBV6-1, with TRBD2 matching over 14 bases. The CDR3: CASRNPGLAGDYNEQFF. CDR3 nucleotides: TGTGCCAGCAGGAATCCGGGACTAGCGGGAGATTACAATGAGCAGTTCTTC.